One sample yielded the 3 T cell receptor beta chains listed below, sequenced in a study of CD8+ T cells in alopecia areata. RNA extraction was followed by reverse transcription into cDNA, which acted as the sequencing template. Measured with immunoSEQ multiplex PCR; TCRdb has only the in-frame clones, and not every one. The sample lists some 180,000 clones, about 55% occurring once. Specified treatment: oral pan-JAK inhibitor, 5-10 mg twice daily. Here the sequenced sample was CD8+ T cells sorted from blood, taken at week 24, from a patient treated with tofacitinib. The receptors originated from a human donor with alopecia areata.

The V gene is TRBV6-5, the J gene TRBJ1-2; 11 nucleotides align to TRBD1. The CDR3 is made up of 16 amino acids. V lost 0 bases to trimming and J lost 6 bases; unmatched junction nucleotides: 6. Germline loops: CDR1 MNHEY, CDR2 SVGAGI. The CDR3, as DNA: TGTGCCAGCAGTTACTCCGGACAGGGGGCGAGGGATGGCTACACCTTC. Protein sequence: CASSYSGQGARDGYTF.

The chain is built from TRBV7-2 and TRBJ1-1; D uncertain. The CDR3 runs to 16 residues. Germline CDR1 and CDR2: SGHTA and FQGNSA. The V end lost 3 bases, the J end lost 7 bases, and 21 bases lay between the germline ends. CDR3 sequence: CASSFILTASEGEAFF. The CDR3 nucleotides read TGTGCCAGCAGCTTCATTCTTACCGCCTCCGAAGGTGAAGCTTTCTTT.

The chain combines TRBV28 with TRBJ2-7, with unresolved D. The CDR3 runs to 13 residues. V lost 3 bases, J lost 3 bases, and 9 bases lay in between. The germline V gene has CDR1 MDHEN and CDR2 SYDVKM. The CDR3 DNA sequence: TGTGCCAGCAGTTTTGGGGTAGACTACGAGCAGTACTTC. Amino acids: CASSFGVDYEQYF.